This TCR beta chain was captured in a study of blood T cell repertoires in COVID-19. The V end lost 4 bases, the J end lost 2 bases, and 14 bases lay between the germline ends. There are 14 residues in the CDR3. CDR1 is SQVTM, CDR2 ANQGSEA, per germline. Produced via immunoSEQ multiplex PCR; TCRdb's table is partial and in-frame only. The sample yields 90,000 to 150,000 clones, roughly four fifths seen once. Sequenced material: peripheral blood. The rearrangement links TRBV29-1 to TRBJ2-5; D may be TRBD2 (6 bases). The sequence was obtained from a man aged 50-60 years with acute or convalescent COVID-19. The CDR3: CSVGRVGGQETQYF. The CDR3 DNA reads TGCAGCGTTGGGAGGGTGGGGGGACAAGAGACCCAGTACTTC.